This T cell receptor (beta chain) originates from a study of T cell responses to AZD1222 COVID-19 vaccine. Whole-study findings and limits: Dominant CD4 TCR responses targeted spike regions 160-218 and 743-854. Of spike-specific TCRs, nearly half reportedly target regions left unmutated in variants.

This CDR3 region has 13 residues. Deletions cut 10 bases from V and 4 bases from J, with 11 bases between. Germline V gene data show CDR1 as SEHNR and CDR2 as FQNEAQ (reference sequence). A note on this clone: Its matching antigen is unknown.

TCRdb's table, derived via immunoSEQ multiplex PCR, lists solely in-frame clones and lacks some. The table lists approximately 91,000 clones, roughly 88% of them singletons. Here the sequenced sample was peripheral blood, taken on day 0 of AZD1222 vaccination. This rearrangement joins TRBV7-9 to TRBJ2-6, with no clear D. This sequence originates from an adult in good health. The CDR3 DNA sequence: TGTGCCACACCCTACCTGGGGGCCAACGTCCTGACTTTC. Translating it yields CATPYLGANVLTF.